The 31 T cell receptor beta chains reported below all come from one sample, sequenced in a study of metastatic and nonmetastatic thyroid tumors. TCRdb re-processed the PCR reads through MiXCR. The sample includes around 34,000 clones, roughly 15% of them seen just once. Until they underwent thyroid surgery, no patient had received any treatment. Material: blood. The receptors were gathered from a female donor with papillary thyroid cancer or a benign thyroid nodule (not recorded which). Some clones in this sample may be carry-over from other donors' samples.

This clone turned up a few times. The J gene is TRBJ1-2, the V gene TRBV7-9; D remains ambiguous. V was clipped by 8 bases and J by 6 bases, with 10 bases between them. This CDR3 is built from 11 residues. Germline lookup yields CDR1 SEHNR and CDR2 FQNEAQ (reference sequence). CDR3 region: CASPAPDGYTF. CDR3 coding DNA: TGTGCCAGCCCGGCACCAGATGGCTACACCTTC.

This chain links TRBV12-3 or TRBV12-4 with TRBJ1-5; the D is unclear. V was clipped by 7 bases and J by 4 bases, with 14 bases between them. The CDR3 is 14 amino acids. The CDR3 is CASIPPTGNQPQHF. In nucleotides, the CDR3 is TGTGCCAGCATCCCCCCGACGGGTAATCAGCCCCAGCATTTT.

This clone is medium-sized within its sample. This chain joins TRBV2 and TRBJ2-7, with TRBD2 as a possible D gene (6 bases). The germline CDR1 and CDR2 sequences are SNHLY and FYNNEI. The CDR3 covers 14 residues. V was trimmed by 6 bases and J by 5 bases, leaving 17 bases between them. CDR3 nucleotides: TGTGCCAGCAGCGGGGGACGGAACCGTGACGAGCAGTACTTC. Amino acids: CASSGGRNRDEQYF.

This clone is classed as medium-sized. This chain joins TRBV5-1 and TRBJ1-1, with 10 bases identical to TRBD1. The CDR3 is 18 amino acids. The germline gives CDR1 SGHRS, CDR2 YFSETQ. V lost 2 bases and J lost 4; bases outside the gene matches: 14. This chain's CDR3 is CASSFIRGQGTPGTEAFF. In nucleotides, the CDR3 is TGCGCCAGCAGCTTTATTCGGGGACAGGGGACCCCGGGCACTGAAGCTTTCTTT.

This clone was seen at least ten times. The chain carries TRBV5-6 and TRBJ1-4, with D uncertain. The V and J ends lost 6 bases and 3 bases respectively, with 18 bases between them. The CDR3 length is 16 residues. The germline V gene has CDR1 SGHDT and CDR2 YYEEEE. The CDR3 nucleotides read TGTGCCAGCACCGGCGGGTGGACCGGGGCTAATGAAAAACTGTTTTTT. This translates into CASTGGWTGANEKLFF.

Comments on this clone: Germline and junction disagree at one end, which may indicate a read error. The chain uses TRBV30 and TRBJ1-5; D call uncertain. Germline loops: CDR1 GTSNPN, CDR2 SVGIG (reference sequence). The CDR3 has 13 residues. Here the CDR3 reads CVWSAVCNQPQHF. The CDR3 nucleotides read TGTGTCTGGAGTGCTGTTTGCAATCAGCCCCAGCATTTT.

This clone was counted at least ten times. The V and J genes are TRBV19 and TRBJ1-2; D is uncertain. This CDR3 spans 15 amino acids. Between the trimmed V and J ends, which lost 6 bases and 2 bases, there was a span of 16 bases. CDR1 and CDR2 (germline): LNHDA, SQIVND (reference sequence). The CDR3 coding sequence is TGTGCCAGTAGGAAACCAGGAGGGTCGAACTATGGCTACACCTTC. Amino acids: CASRKPGGSNYGYTF.

In this sample, this clone turned up many times. V and J are TRBV5-1 and TRBJ1-3; D may be TRBD1 (6 bases). The CDR3 totals 16 residues. Germline V CDR1 and CDR2: SGHRS, YFSETQ. Trimming cost V 0 bases and J 4 bases, with 14 bases left between them. CDR3 in amino acids: CASSLGQAGTGNTIYF. The CDR3 bases are TGCGCCAGCAGCTTGGGACAGGCAGGTACCGGAAACACCATATATTTT.

The rearrangement joins TRBV2 to TRBJ2-1, with D maybe TRBD2 (5 bases). Trimming left V 6 bases short and J 6 bases short, with 21 bases between. The CDR3 contains 16 residues. Germline V gives CDR1 SNHLY, CDR2 FYNNEI. The CDR3 region has the DNA TGTGCCAGCAGCGTATTTTTAGGGTCTAGCCGCAATGAGCAGTTCTTC. Translating it yields CASSVFLGSSRNEQFF.

This clone was found many times. The genes are TRBV2 and TRBJ2-1, with 9 bases matching TRBD2. V lost 0 bases, J lost 8 bases, and 23 bases stayed unmatched. Germline V gene sequence: CDR1 SNHLY, CDR2 FYNNEI. This CDR3 has 21 amino acids. The DNA of the CDR3 is TGTGCCAGCAGTGAAGCGCAAGGGGCGCGGGGTAGCGGGAGAGTTATCTATGAGCAGTTCTTC. As protein: CASSEAQGARGSGRVIYEQFF.

This clone was observed at least ten times. The chain joins TRBV28 to TRBJ2-1; 11 bases map to TRBD2. This CDR3 has 15 amino acids. CDR1 is MDHEN, CDR2 SYDVKM, per germline. V was clipped by 1 base and J by 9 bases; unmatched bases: 5. The CDR3 is CASSLSVLAGVEQFF. CDR3 coding DNA: TGTGCCAGCAGTTTATCTGTACTAGCGGGAGTTGAGCAGTTCTTC.

In its sample, this clone was seen a few times. At the DNA level, this CDR3 is encoded by other sequences in the same sample as well. V is TRBV5-1 and J is TRBJ1-2, with a weak D call TRBD1 (6 bases). The CDR3 covers 16 residues. Looked up from germline, CDR1 is SGHRS and CDR2 is YFSETQ. Trimming left V 1 base short and J 1 base short, with 14 bases between. The CDR3 protein is CASSLSGTRLNYGYTF. DNA of the CDR3: TGCGCCAGCAGCTTGTCCGGGACAAGGCTTAACTATGGCTACACCTTC.

The V and J genes are TRBV5-1 and TRBJ2-4, with a possible D match to TRBD2 (6 bases). CDR3 length: 20 amino acids. Germline lookup yields CDR1 SGHRS and CDR2 YFSETQ. V lost 4 bases, J lost 2 bases, and 28 bases lay in between. The CDR3 nucleotides are TGCGCCAGCAGCCAAGAGAGGACTATTCAACCGTCTTTAACCAAAAACATTCAGTACTTC. Translating gives CASSQERTIQPSLTKNIQYF.

This clone was seen ten or more times. CDR3 in amino acids: CASSQEARESEQYF. CDR3 DNA sequence: TGCGCCAGCAGCCAAGAAGCGCGGGAGAGTGAGCAGTACTTC. The V gene is TRBV4-1, the J gene TRBJ2-7, with 7 bases aligning to TRBD2. The CDR3 consists of 14 residues. J lost 7 bases, V lost 0 bases, and 6 bases had no gene match. CDR1 is MGHRA and CDR2 is YSYEKL in the germline V gene.

This clone was counted at least ten times. CDR3 protein: CSAKRNLQGAQLVQEGETQYF. As DNA, the CDR3 is TGCAGTGCTAAACGCAATCTACAGGGCGCCCAACTGGTCCAGGAGGGAGAGACCCAGTACTTC. This sequence joins TRBV20-1 and TRBJ2-5; D might be TRBD1 or TRBD2, each matching 6 bases. CDR3 length: 21 amino acids. Germline CDR1 and CDR2: DFQATT and SNEGSKA (reference sequence). Trimming removed 4 bases from V and 4 bases from J, with 37 bases in between.

The chain links TRBV12-3 or TRBV12-4 to TRBJ2-7, with TRBD2 identical over 14 bases. CDR3 length: 15 residues. V lost 5 bases, J lost 1 base, and 1 base stayed unmatched. The CDR3 nucleotides read TGTGCCAGCAGTGGACTAGCGGGAGGATCCTACGAGCAGTACTTC. Translation gives CASSGLAGGSYEQYF.

This clone was counted at least ten times. This chain links TRBV18 with TRBJ2-4, with D unresolved. Trimming pared 6 bases from V and 8 bases from J, leaving 14 bases between. This CDR3 region has 13 residues. The germline gives CDR1 KGHSH, CDR2 LQKENI. CDR3 DNA: TGTGCCAGCTCCCAGATTCCGTGGGACATTCAGTACTTC. This sequence encodes CASSQIPWDIQYF.

This clone was counted ten times or more. The V gene is TRBV28, the J gene TRBJ1-5; D gene uncertain. Per germline, CDR1 MDHEN and CDR2 SYDVKM. The CDR3 length is 13 residues. The CDR3 DNA sequence: TGTGTCAGTACAGCCTATAGCAATCAGCCCCAGCATTTT. It codes for CVSTAYSNQPQHF.

This clone was seen only a few times. This chain links TRBV27 with TRBJ1-3; no firm D call. The CDR3 has 13 residues. CDR1 is MNHEY and CDR2 is SMNVEV in the germline V gene (reference sequence). V lost 6 bases, J lost 6 bases, and 12 bases lay in between. CDR3 amino acids: CASRLLWVNTIYF. DNA for the CDR3: TGTGCCAGCAGACTTCTCTGGGTAAACACCATATATTTT.

Points on this clone: One end of the junction does not line up with germline, which may come from a read error. This chain joins TRBV27 and TRBJ2-6; possibly TRBD1 for D (5 bases). This CDR3 comprises 19 residues. Germline assignment: CDR1 MNHEY and CDR2 SMNVEV (reference sequence). The CDR3 loop is CSSSLLPPYSDSGANVLTF. CDR3 nucleotide sequence: TGTTCCAGCAGTTTATTGCCCCCATACTCAGACTCTGGGGCCAACGTCCTTACTTTC. The variable domain in full, completed from reference TRBV27 and TRBJ2-6, reads EAQVTQNPRYLITVTGKKLTVTCSQNMNHEYMSWYRQDPGLGLRQIYYSMNVEVTDKGDVPEGYKVSRKEKRNFPLILESPSPNQTSLYFCSSSLLPPYSDSGANVLTFGAGSRLTVL.

This sequence joins TRBV20-1 and TRBJ1-2, with TRBD1 matching 10 bases. This CDR3 contains 13 residues. Unmatched junction bases numbered 0, after V lost 5 bases and J lost 0 bases. The germline gives CDR1 DFQATT, CDR2 SNEGSKA (reference sequence). CDR3 sequence: CSAGQGANYGYTF. In DNA, the CDR3 is TGCAGTGCTGGACAGGGGGCTAACTATGGCTACACCTTC.

This clone was counted ten times or more. This chain links TRBV27 with TRBJ1-1; D call uncertain. This CDR3 region has 12 residues. Deletions cut 6 bases from V and 5 bases from J, with 10 bases between. Germline loops: CDR1 MNHEY, CDR2 SMNVEV (reference sequence). The CDR3: CASRGWATEAFF. The DNA for the CDR3 is TGTGCCAGCAGGGGGTGGGCTACTGAAGCTTTCTTT.

This clone is medium-sized in the sample. The chain joins TRBV28 to TRBJ2-7; the D gene is possibly TRBD1 (6 bases). V lost 2 bases and J lost 6, with 11 bases in between. Looked up from germline, CDR1 is MDHEN and CDR2 is SYDVKM. The length of the CDR3 is 13 residues. DNA for the CDR3: TGTGCCAGCAGTTTACCAGGGGCCTCCGAGCAGTACTTC. This translates into CASSLPGASEQYF.

This clone occurred many times. This chain connects TRBV5-4 to TRBJ2-1, with TRBD2 matching 11 bases. The CDR3 contains 16 residues. V was pared by 6 bases and J by 7 bases, with 12 bases of the junction left unmatched. Germline V gene data show CDR1 as SGHNT and CDR2 as YYREEE (reference sequence). Here the CDR3 DNA reads TGTGCCAGCATCCACCTCCAGGGACTAGCGGTTAATGAGCAGTTCTTC. Amino acids: CASIHLQGLAVNEQFF.

With respect to this clone: Relative to the germline gene, one junction end is altered; a read error may explain this. The V and J genes are TRBV11-2 and TRBJ2-1; D may match TRBD1 or TRBD2 (5 bases each). Germline-derived CDR1 and CDR2 are SGHAT and FQNNGV. The CDR3 totals 16 residues. CDR3 residues: CAISSGTQISYNEQFF. Here the CDR3 DNA reads TGTGCCATCAGCTCTGGGACGCAGATCTCCTACAATGAGCAGTTCTTC.

This clone was observed many times. The gene calls are TRBV20-1 and TRBJ2-2; the D gene is possibly TRBD2 (7 bases). The CDR3 is 14 residues long. Trimming removed 3 bases at V and 1 base at J, with 9 bases between. The V gene's germline CDR1 is DFQATT and CDR2 SNEGSKA (reference sequence). CDR3 nucleotides: TGCAGTGCTAGTAGGGGGGGGAACACCGGGGAGCTGTTTTTT. Translating gives CSASRGGNTGELFF.

The genes are TRBV6-1 and TRBJ2-1; 7 nucleotides match TRBD1. The trim removed 5 bases at V and 14 bases at J, leaving 6 bases unmatched. This CDR3 is built from 11 residues. CDR1 is MNHNS and CDR2 is SASEGT in the germline V gene. This chain's CDR3 is CASSPVQGKFF. The CDR3 DNA sequence: TGTGCCAGCAGTCCCGTACAGGGGAAGTTCTTC.

This chain's CDR3 is CASSLGTGWTYEQYF. CDR3 sequence (DNA): TGTGCCAGCAGCTTGGGGACAGGGTGGACCTACGAGCAGTACTTC. This chain uses TRBV11-2 with TRBJ2-7, with 9 bases that match TRBD1. The CDR3 covers 15 residues. V was clipped by 3 bases and J by 2 bases; unmatched bases: 5. CDR1 is SGHAT and CDR2 is FQNNGV in the germline V gene.

This chain uses TRBV19 with TRBJ2-7; D perhaps matches TRBD1 (6 bases). V was shortened by 4 bases and J by 10 bases, with 23 bases between the two germline ends. The germline gives CDR1 LNHDA, CDR2 SQIVND (reference sequence). The CDR3 spans 15 residues. The CDR3 here is CASSSSGTWSSEQYF. CDR3 sequence (DNA): TGTGCCAGTAGTAGTTCCGGGACATGGTCCTCCGAACAGTACTTC.

This clone was observed a single time. The CDR3 DNA sequence: TGCGCCAGCAGCCAACAGACAGGCAACTATGGCTACACCTTC. Amino acid sequence: CASSQQTGNYGYTF. The chain employs TRBV4-1 and TRBJ1-2; a weak D match, TRBD1 (6 bases). CDR1 and CDR2 (germline): MGHRA, YSYEKL. The CDR3 is 14 residues long. Trimming took off 2 bases at V and 2 bases at J, with 9 bases between the two ends.

The chain has TRBV27 and TRBJ2-7; TRBD2 agrees at 11 bases. The germline CDR1 and CDR2 sequences are MNHEY and SMNVEV (reference sequence). The CDR3 is 16 residues long. Losses at the gene ends were 3 bases for V and 3 bases for J; bases not matched to a gene: 7. The CDR3 reads CASSFTSGSPHYEQYF. As DNA, the CDR3 is TGTGCCAGCAGTTTTACTAGCGGGAGCCCTCACTACGAGCAGTACTTC.